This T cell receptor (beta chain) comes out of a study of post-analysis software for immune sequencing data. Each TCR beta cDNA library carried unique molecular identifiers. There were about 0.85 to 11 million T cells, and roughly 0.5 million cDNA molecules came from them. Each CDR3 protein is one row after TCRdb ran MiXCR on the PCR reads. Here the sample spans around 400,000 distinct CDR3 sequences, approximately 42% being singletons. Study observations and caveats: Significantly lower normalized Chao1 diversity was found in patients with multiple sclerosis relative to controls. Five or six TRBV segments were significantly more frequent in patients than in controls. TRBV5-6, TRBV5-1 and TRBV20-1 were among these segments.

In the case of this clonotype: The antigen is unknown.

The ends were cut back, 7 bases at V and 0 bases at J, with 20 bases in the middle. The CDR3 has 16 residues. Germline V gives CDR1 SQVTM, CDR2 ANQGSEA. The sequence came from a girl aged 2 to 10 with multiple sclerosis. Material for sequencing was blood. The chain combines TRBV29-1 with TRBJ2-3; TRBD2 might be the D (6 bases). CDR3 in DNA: TGCAGCGCAGCCGGAAGACGGGGGATAAGCACAGATACGCAGTATTTT. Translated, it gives CSAAGRRGISTDTQYF.